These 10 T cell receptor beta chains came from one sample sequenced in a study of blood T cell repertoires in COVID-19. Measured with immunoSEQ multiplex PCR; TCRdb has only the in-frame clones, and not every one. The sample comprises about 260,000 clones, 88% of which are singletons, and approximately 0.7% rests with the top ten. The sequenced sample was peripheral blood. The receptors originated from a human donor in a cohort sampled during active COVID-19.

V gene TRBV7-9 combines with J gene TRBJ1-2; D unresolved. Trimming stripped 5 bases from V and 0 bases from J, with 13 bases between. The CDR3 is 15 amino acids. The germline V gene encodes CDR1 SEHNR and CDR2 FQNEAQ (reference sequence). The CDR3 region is CASSPGRVTNYGYTF. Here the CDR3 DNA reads TGTGCCAGCAGCCCTGGGAGGGTTACTAACTATGGCTACACCTTC. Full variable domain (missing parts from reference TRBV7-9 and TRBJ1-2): DTGVSQNPRHKITKRGQNVTFRCDPISEHNRLYWYRQTLGQGPEFLTYFQNEAQLEKSRLLSDRFSAERPKGSFSTLEIQRTEQGDSAMYLCASSPGRVTNYGYTFGSGTRLTVV.

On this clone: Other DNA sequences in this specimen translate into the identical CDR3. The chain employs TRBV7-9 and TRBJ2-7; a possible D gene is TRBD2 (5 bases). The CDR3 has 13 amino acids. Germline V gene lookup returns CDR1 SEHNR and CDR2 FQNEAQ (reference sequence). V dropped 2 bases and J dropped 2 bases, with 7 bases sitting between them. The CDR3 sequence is CASSLTRTYEQYF. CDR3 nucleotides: TGTGCCAGCAGCTTAACTAGAACCTACGAGCAGTACTTC. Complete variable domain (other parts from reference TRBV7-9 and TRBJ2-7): DTGVSQNPRHKITKRGQNVTFRCDPISEHNRLYWYRQTLGQGPEFLTYFQNEAQLEKSRLLSDRFSAERPKGSFSTLEIQRTEQGDSAMYLCASSLTRTYEQYFGPGTRLTVT.

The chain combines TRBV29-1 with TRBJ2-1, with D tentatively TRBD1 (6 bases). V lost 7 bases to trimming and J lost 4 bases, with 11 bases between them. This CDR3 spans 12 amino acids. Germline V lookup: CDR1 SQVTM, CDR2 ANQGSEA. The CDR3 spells CSDGTGYNEQFF. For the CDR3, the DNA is TGCAGCGACGGTACAGGGTACAATGAGCAGTTCTTC.

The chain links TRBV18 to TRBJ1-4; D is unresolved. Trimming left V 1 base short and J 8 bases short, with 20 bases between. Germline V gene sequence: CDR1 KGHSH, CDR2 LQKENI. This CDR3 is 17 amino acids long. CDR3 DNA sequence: TGTGCCAGCTCACCACTCACCATTGCAGGACGAGGGGAAAAACTGTTTTTT. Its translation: CASSPLTIAGRGEKLFF.

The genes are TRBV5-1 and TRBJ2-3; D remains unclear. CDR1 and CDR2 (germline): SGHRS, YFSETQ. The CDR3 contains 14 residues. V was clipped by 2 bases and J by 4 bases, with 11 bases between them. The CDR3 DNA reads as TGCGCCAGCAGCTTATCTAGGCGAGCAGATACGCAGTATTTT. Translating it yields CASSLSRRADTQYF.

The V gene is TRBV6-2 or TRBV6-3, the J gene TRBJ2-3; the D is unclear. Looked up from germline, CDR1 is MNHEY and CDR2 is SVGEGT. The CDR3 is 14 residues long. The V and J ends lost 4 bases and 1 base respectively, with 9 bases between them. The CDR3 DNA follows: TGTGCCAGCAGTTGGGCTGGGCGCACAGATACGCAGTATTTT. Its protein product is CASSWAGRTDTQYF.

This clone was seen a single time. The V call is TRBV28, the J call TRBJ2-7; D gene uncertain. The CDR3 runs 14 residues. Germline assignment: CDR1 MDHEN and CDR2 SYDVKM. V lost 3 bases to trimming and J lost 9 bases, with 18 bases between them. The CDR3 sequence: CASSLAAATSGQYF. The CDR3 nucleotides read TGTGCCAGCAGTTTGGCGGCGGCTACATCCGGGCAGTACTTC.

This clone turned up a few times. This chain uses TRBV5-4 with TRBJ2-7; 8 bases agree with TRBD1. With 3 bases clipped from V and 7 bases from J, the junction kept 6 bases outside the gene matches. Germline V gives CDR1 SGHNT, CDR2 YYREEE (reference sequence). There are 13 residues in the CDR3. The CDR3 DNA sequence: TGTGCCAGCAGCTATCAGGGGGCGGGAGAGCAGTACTTC. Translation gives CASSYQGAGEQYF. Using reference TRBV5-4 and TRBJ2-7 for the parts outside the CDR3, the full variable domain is ETGVTQSPTHLIKTRGQQVTLRCSSQSGHNTVSWYQQALGQGPQFIFQYYREEENGRGNFPPRFSGLQFPNYSSELNVNALELDDSALYLCASSYQGAGEQYFGPGTRLTVT.

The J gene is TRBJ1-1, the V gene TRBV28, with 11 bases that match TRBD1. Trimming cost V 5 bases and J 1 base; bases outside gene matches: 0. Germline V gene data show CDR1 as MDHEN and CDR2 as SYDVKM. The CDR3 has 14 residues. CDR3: CASSGQGANTEAFF. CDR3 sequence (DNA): TGTGCCAGCAGTGGACAGGGGGCGAACACTGAAGCTTTCTTT.

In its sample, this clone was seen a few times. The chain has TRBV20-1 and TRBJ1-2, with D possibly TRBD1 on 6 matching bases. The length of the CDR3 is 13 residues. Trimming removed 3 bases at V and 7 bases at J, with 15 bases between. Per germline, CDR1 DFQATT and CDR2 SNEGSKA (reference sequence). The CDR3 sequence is CSASTPGQSGYTF. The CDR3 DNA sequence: TGCAGTGCTAGTACACCCGGACAGTCTGGCTACACCTTC.